This entry is about one TCR beta chain. Its antigen remains unidentified. Base qualities are not provided; no much larger clone lies one nucleotide away. The data stem from a study of vaccination effects on CD4 cells after COVID-19 (dated by TCRdb to the early 2020s). About the study as a whole: Across the study, the median time from the second dose to post-vaccine sampling was 72 days (range 14 to 241). In both COVID-19 convalescent patients and infection-naive vaccine recipients, the study compared SARS-CoV-2 spike-specific CD4+ TCR repertoires from before mRNA vaccination with those from after it. Altogether, over 9 COVID-19 convalescent patients and a few SARS-CoV-2-naive healthy vaccine recipients made up the full study. In the study, cultures from other donors were sequenced using the Oncomine TCR Beta short-read assay on an Illumina iSeq 100.

The library was produced with the immunoSEQ multiplex PCR assay. DNA from the cultured and isolated CD4+ T cells underwent TCR beta CDR3 sequencing. Per the source publication's procedure: Non-productive TCR sequences were removed and reads were trimmed to the CDR3 region, keeping CDR3s of at least 7 amino acids. The MANAFEST web app was used to identify antigen-specific clonotypes by comparing expansion in peptide wells with expansion in reference cultures. For clones to be considered positive, expansion at FDR<0.05 versus reference and all other wells, an odds ratio above 5, and a frequency above 0.1% in two replicate wells were required. Clonotypes significantly expanded in SARS-CoV-2 spike wells and in at least one common cold coronavirus spike condition were defined as cross-reactive. CDR3 similarity was assessed by Levenshtein distance using the stringdist R package, and unrooted trees were constructed with ape in R 3.6.1. The source is immuneACCESS, and TCRdb retained only in-frame sequences with V and J called. Part of the clones is not carried over; for the studies checked, unresolved V genes explain less than half of this, and the remainder is unexplained. The V and J calls and clone size come from that table; D and trimming were worked out from the DNA. For this sample the table gives tens of thousands of clones, of which 60% to 80% were detected only once. The ten largest clones capture approximately 1% of the sample.

To identify antigen-specific CD4+ T cell clonotypes by their expansion, the ViraFEST assay first stimulated PBMC with viral peptide pools and then applied TCR sequencing. After around eleven days of culture, CD4+ T cells were isolated with the EasySep CD4+ T cell isolation kit. Two doses of either the BNT162b2 or the mRNA-1273 mRNA SARS-CoV-2 vaccine were administered to participants. Healthy vaccine recipients had no prior SARS-CoV-2 infection, confirmed by negative nucleocapsid antibodies before and after vaccination. Around 2.1 million PBMC per well were cultured with 9 to 10 ug/ml peptides in IMDM containing around 5% human AB serum, around 9.7 IU/ml IL-2 and gentamicin. Half of the culture medium was replaced with fresh IL-2-containing medium on days 3 and 7. Unless noted otherwise, every peptide stimulation condition was cultured in triplicate wells. Using Ficoll-Paque Plus gradient centrifugation, PBMC were separated from whole blood and then either used fresh or cryopreserved at -140C. The spike proteins of SARS-CoV-2 and of the common cold coronaviruses HCoV-NL63, HCoV-OC43 and HCoV-229E were spanned by overlapping peptide pools. The QIAamp micro DNA kit was used to extract genomic DNA from the cultured CD4+ T cells.

Findings and caveats that apply to the study as a whole: The study was limited by a small number of convalescent patients, and early post-infection timepoints were lacking. Among healthy vaccine recipients, nearly all vaccine-induced clones were SARS-CoV-2 mono-reactive, and just 1 of 255 was cross-reactive with common cold coronaviruses. Both infection-induced and vaccine-induced clones contracted markedly at late post-vaccination timepoints, which is consistent with waning T cell responses.

CDR1 and CDR2 are read off the germline V gene as SGHNT and YENEEA. From V the trimming removes 5 bases and from J it removes 2 bases, while the gene matches leave 7 bases of the junction unaccounted for. There are 15 amino acids in the CDR3, from cysteine to phenylalanine inclusive. The read is trimmed to its CDR3 DNA, 45 bases read in frame from base 1. The chain is assembled from TRBV11-3 and TRBJ2-3, with 7 bases in between that match TRBD2. The receptor's source is a human donor who received a COVID-19 vaccine. Specimen: CD4+ T cells from PBMCs cultured with HCoV-OC43 spike peptides, collected after COVID-19 vaccination. What this sample's cell subset or site label stands for: HCoV-OC43 spike overlapping peptide pool stimulation. The bases are TGTGCCAGCAGCCTTAGCGGGCGTGACACAGATACGCAGTATTTT. Its protein product is CASSLSGRDTDTQYF.